This record concerns one T cell receptor (beta chain) sequence. Its antigen is undetermined. Isolation of CD4+ naive, central memory, regulatory and stem cell-like memory cells was achieved by sorting via CD45RO/CCR7/CD25/CD127/CD95/CD27. This record belongs to a study of beta chain features in type 1 diabetes. Study-wide context: Patients and healthy donors were similar in age, gender and cell yields. Study results and caveats: Researchers report that Type 1 diabetes patients had moderately but significantly shorter TCRB CDR3s across all four CD4+ subsets. Although PCR might favor shorter templates, it would do so equally in patients and controls. The naive, central memory and Treg TCRB repertoires looked more alike in patients than they did in healthy donors.

Isolated RNA was reverse transcribed in full, so expressed TCRB transcripts were sequenced. Generated by immunoSEQ multiplex PCR, the TCRdb table keeps only in-frame clones and is missing some. The sample gives over 120,000 clones, approximately 13% of which show up once; 1% to 1.5% is in the top ten. CDR1 is SGHRS, CDR2 YFSETQ, per germline. Trimming pared 4 bases from V and 6 bases from J, leaving 20 bases between. The CDR3 is made up of 15 amino acids. The chain is built from TRBV5-1 and TRBJ2-7; no reliable D call. The specimen sequenced was central memory CD4+ T cells from blood. The receptor was isolated from a man between 18 and 35 years old with type 1 diabetes. This CDR3 is CASSTWALREGEQYF. For the CDR3, the DNA is TGCGCCAGCAGCACCTGGGCCCTCCGCGAAGGCGAGCAGTACTTC.